This T cell receptor (beta chain) was obtained from a study of vaccination and CD4 T cells after COVID-19 (dated by TCRdb to 2022 to 2024). Background for the entire study: In the convalescent cohort there were six males and four females, among whom were two Hispanic individuals, seven Caucasians, two Asians and one multiracial person. Two doses of either the Pfizer-BioNTech BNT162b2 vaccine (n=8) or the Moderna mRNA-1273 vaccine (n=2) were administered to participants. Post-COVID blood samples from convalescent patients were collected a median of around 100 days after diagnosis, with a range of roughly 35 to 170 days. The time from the second vaccine dose to post-vaccine blood sampling had a median of approximately 72 days and ranged from about 14 to 250 days. For stimulating the cultures, overlapping spike peptide pools were used, derived from SARS-CoV-2 as well as from the common cold coronaviruses HCoV-NL63, HCoV-OC43 and HCoV-229E. In control cultures, a CEFX viral epitope pool was used as positive control, an HIV-1 Nef peptide pool was used as negative control, or no peptide was added. The spike-specific CD4+ TCR repertoire was compared before and after mRNA vaccination in over 9 COVID-19 convalescent patients and a few infection-naive healthy vaccine recipients. Memory CD4+ T cell crossreactivity between SARS-CoV-2 and common cold coronavirus spike proteins was assessed at the TCR clonotype level in an earlier paper using these donors.

The library was prepared using PCR. DNA from cultured CD4+ T cells underwent TCR sequencing with the Oncomine TCR Beta short-read assay at the Johns Hopkins FTIC core. The QIAamp micro DNA kit was used to extract genomic DNA from the cultured CD4+ T cells. Oncomine TCR Beta libraries from cultured CD4+ T cells were pooled using unique dual indexes and sequenced on an Illumina iSeq 100. In the paper's pipeline: Non-productive sequences were filtered out, and CDR3s that did not start with C, did not end with F or W, or were shorter than 7 amino acids were discarded. The MANAFEST web application identified antigen-specific clonotypes by comparing peptide-stimulated wells against reference wells and other culture wells. For a clone to be called positive, the clone needed an FDR below 0.05, an odds ratio above 5, and a productive frequency above 0.1% in at least two of three replicate wells. A clonotype was classed as cross-reactive if the clonotype showed significant expansion both in SARS-CoV-2 spike wells and in at least one common cold coronavirus spike condition. CDR3 homology was assessed with Levenshtein distances (stringdist) and unrooted phylogenetic trees (ape) in R version 3.6.1. In TCRdb, the public reads were trimmed at Q25 with fastp and aligned with MiXCR, with productive beta chains retained. All rows with the same CDR3 protein become a single entry with the most common DNA and genes. TCRdb's processing, not the authors', yielded these V and J calls. In all, the sample holds over 5,500 distinct CDR3 sequences, and more than 30% of those were seen once. About 35% of the sample is in the top ten clones.

Interpreted using the paper, the treatment or condition label stands for: roughly 10-day PBMC culture with coronavirus spike peptide pools or control peptides (ViraFEST assay). CD4+ T cells from unexposed donors were collected before the COVID-19 pandemic (2011-2018). The study used the ViraFEST assay, which expanded antigen-specific T cells with peptide pools and then identified expanded clonotypes by TCR sequencing. Approximately 1.8 million PBMCs per well were cultured in IMDM with roughly 5% human AB serum and approximately 9.1 IU/ml IL-2, plus 10 ug/ml peptide pools. On days 3 and 7, half of the culture medium was replaced with fresh IL-2-containing medium. CD4+ T cells were isolated after roughly 10 days of culture through negative selection using the EasySep CD4+ T cell isolation kit. As far as cell numbers permitted, CD4+ T cells from unexposed donors were tested for reactivity against SARS-CoV-2 S and N as well as four spike pools from common cold coronaviruses. PBMCs were separated from whole blood using Ficoll-Paque Plus gradient centrifugation and then either used fresh or cryopreserved at -140C. Triplicate wells were generally used for each culture condition. Leukapheresis product for the unexposed donors was purchased commercially.

A note on this clonotype: Its antigen is still unknown. No much larger clonotype is one base removed from it; base qualities were not supplied.

What the authors observed across the whole study: Among the post-vaccine SARS-CoV-2-reactive clones in convalescent patients, a median roughly 85% showed up only after vaccination, which suggests vaccine-specific priming. Only a relatively small number of convalescent patients were included in the study, and early timepoints following natural infection were not analyzed. An increase in the median number of SARS-CoV-2-reactive clonotypes from around 20 after infection to approximately 41 after vaccination was observed, but the change was not found to be significant. Of the vaccine-specific clones in convalescent patients, 304 of 307, or nearly all, reacted only to SARS-CoV-2 spike and did not cross-react with common cold coronaviruses.

Counted from cysteine to phenylalanine, this CDR3 has 15 amino acids. Just the 45-base CDR3 DNA is kept, in frame starting at base 1. The junction carries 13 bases between V and J, which are trimmed by 4 bases and 1 base respectively. Via the germline V gene, CDR1 is SGHAT and CDR2 FQNNGV. The TCR originated in a human donor in good health. The receptor chain draws on TRBV11-2 and TRBJ2-5; the D element could tentatively be TRBD1 or TRBD2, as 5 bases agree for each. Sequencing was carried out using CD4+ T cells from blood, cultured in vitro. The CDR3 has the sequence CASSSSGTIQETQYF. The DNA sequence is as follows: TGTGCCAGCAGCTCGTCCGGGACCATCCAAGAGACCCAGTACTTC.